These 30 T cell receptor beta chains were sequenced from one sample in a study of OX40 agonist ivuxolimab in advanced cancers. TCRdb's copy holds only in-frame clones and misses some; the assay was immunoSEQ multiplex PCR. This table holds about 93,000 clones, roughly nine tenths found once. The sample here was CD4+ or CD8+ T cells sorted from blood, taken in a trial of the OX40 agonist ivuxolimab. These receptors were collected from an adult with an advanced solid tumor such as melanoma, head and neck, liver or kidney cancer.

The gene calls are TRBV19 and TRBJ1-1, with D unclear. Germline loops: CDR1 LNHDA, CDR2 SQIVND (reference sequence). The CDR3 is made up of 13 amino acids. The V and J ends lost 3 bases and 0 bases respectively, with 5 bases between them. The CDR3 DNA follows: TGTGCCAGTAGTATTAAAGTGAACACTGAAGCTTTCTTT. It is translated as CASSIKVNTEAFF.

This sequence joins TRBV5-1 and TRBJ2-2; the match to TRBD2 covers 10 bases. V lost 5 bases, J lost 5 bases, and 3 bases stayed unmatched. Germline CDR1 is SGHRS and CDR2 is YFSETQ. CDR3 length equals 14 residues. CDR3 bases: TGCGCCAGCAGAGCACTAGCGGGGACCGGGGAGCTGTTTTTT. Translation: CASRALAGTGELFF.

The table lists this clone with a count of one. J is TRBJ1-2 and V is TRBV2; no firm D call. This CDR3 contains 14 residues. Trimming took off 3 bases at V and 5 bases at J, with 13 bases between the two ends. Per germline, CDR1 SNHLY and CDR2 FYNNEI. CDR3 sequence (DNA): TGTGCCAGCAGTGATTCGGCAGGAATTTATGGCTACACCTTC. Translating gives CASSDSAGIYGYTF.

The rearrangement links TRBV30 to TRBJ1-1; 8 bases fit TRBD1. V was pared by 5 bases and J by 5 bases, with 7 bases of the junction left unmatched. The CDR3 totals 13 residues. Germline values: CDR1 GTSNPN, CDR2 SVGIG (reference sequence). The CDR3 DNA reads as TGTGCCTGGGACAGGGGAAGAAATACTGAAGCTTTCTTT. As protein: CAWDRGRNTEAFF.

The chain recombines TRBV19 with TRBJ2-5; tentative D call: TRBD1 (6 bases). CDR1 and CDR2 (germline): LNHDA, SQIVND (reference sequence). CDR3 length: 14 amino acids. V was trimmed by 5 bases and J by 2 bases, leaving 12 bases between them. As DNA, the CDR3 is TGTGCCAGTAGTGCCCAGGGGTGGCAAGAGACCCAGTACTTC. Protein sequence: CASSAQGWQETQYF.

This clone was picked up one time. The gene calls are TRBV20-1 and TRBJ1-2; D uncertain. V lost 3 bases and J 4 bases, leaving 6 bases between the germline ends. Germline CDR1 is DFQATT and CDR2 is SNEGSKA (reference sequence). This CDR3 is built from 11 residues. CDR3: CSASVVYGYTF. Written as DNA, the CDR3 is TGCAGTGCTAGTGTGGTCTATGGCTACACCTTC.

V gene TRBV27 combines with J gene TRBJ1-1, with D tentatively TRBD1 (5 bases). The CDR3 has 13 residues. Germline-derived CDR1 and CDR2 are MNHEY and SMNVEV (reference sequence). V lost 0 bases and J 7 bases, leaving 9 bases between the germline ends. Written as DNA, the CDR3 is TGTGCCAGCAGTTTATCGTGGGGGGGTGAAGCTTTCTTT. It codes for CASSLSWGGEAFF.

The chain joins TRBV5-4 to TRBJ2-7, with a tentative D call TRBD1 (5 bases). Germline V lookup: CDR1 SGHNT, CDR2 YYREEE (reference sequence). The CDR3 sequence is 13 residues long. Trimming cost V 4 bases and J 0 bases, with 8 bases left between them. For the CDR3, the DNA is TGTGCCAGCAGCCCCGACAGCTCCTACGAGCAGTACTTC. It yields the protein CASSPDSSYEQYF.

This rearrangement joins TRBV9 to TRBJ1-2, with 8 bases lining up with TRBD1. The germline CDR1 and CDR2 sequences are SGDLS and YYNGEE. This CDR3 is 15 amino acids long. After removal of 2 bases from V and 4 bases from J, the junction contained 7 bases not matched to a gene. CDR3 region: CASSVGQGSSYGYTF. CDR3 DNA sequence: TGTGCCAGCAGCGTCGGACAGGGAAGTTCCTATGGCTACACCTTC.

The chain combines TRBV6-1 with TRBJ2-3, with D hard to call. The CDR3 length is 11 residues. From germline, CDR1 is MNHNS and CDR2 SASEGT. Trimming took 6 bases from V and 5 from J, leaving 6 bases between them. The CDR3: CASRYLDTQYF. In DNA form, the CDR3 reads TGTGCCAGCAGGTACTTAGATACGCAGTATTTT.

The chain links TRBV19 to TRBJ1-2; TRBD1 matches 9 bases. Germline lookup yields CDR1 LNHDA and CDR2 SQIVND (reference sequence). This CDR3 has 14 amino acids. The ends lost 0 bases at V and 6 bases at J; junction bases unmatched: 2. The CDR3 loop is CASSIDRTGDGYTF. The CDR3 region has the DNA TGTGCCAGTAGTATAGATAGGACAGGGGATGGCTACACCTTC.

The genes are TRBV9 and TRBJ2-1; D tentatively reads TRBD1 or TRBD2 (5 bases each). The CDR3 covers 13 residues. Germline V gene data show CDR1 as SGDLS and CDR2 as YYNGEE. V lost 9 bases, J lost 9 bases, and 19 bases lay in between. The DNA for the CDR3 is TGTGCCATCCCCGGGGCCAGACCGGGTGAGCAGTTCTTC. Encoded protein: CAIPGARPGEQFF.

This clone appeared a few times. V and J are TRBV7-3 and TRBJ2-3; TRBD1 aligns across 9 bases. CDR1 and CDR2 (germline): SGHTA, FQGTGA. V lost 5 bases and J lost 3; bases outside the gene matches: 6. This CDR3 is built from 15 residues. CDR3 coding DNA: TGTGCCAGCAGCCGGACAGGGGAGAAGACAGATACGCAGTATTTT. It codes for CASSRTGEKTDTQYF.

The chain links TRBV5-1 to TRBJ2-7; TRBD2 matches 11 bases. V shed 2 bases and J 5 bases; nucleotides not matched to a gene: 3. Germline V gene data show CDR1 as SGHRS and CDR2 as YFSETQ. This CDR3 is 14 amino acids long. CDR3: CASSFGTSGHEQYF. The CDR3 nucleotides are TGCGCCAGCAGCTTCGGGACTAGCGGCCACGAGCAGTACTTC.

This chain uses TRBV9 with TRBJ2-3; D is unclear. This CDR3 spans 14 amino acids. V lost 0 bases to trimming and J lost 6 bases, with 11 bases between them. The V gene's germline CDR1 is SGDLS and CDR2 YYNGEE. The CDR3 DNA reads TGTGCCAGCAGCGTAGGAATAGTGAGGGATACGCAGTATTTT. This translates into CASSVGIVRDTQYF.

The chain has TRBV5-4 and TRBJ1-1; possibly TRBD1 for D (5 bases). This CDR3 has 14 residues. Looked up from germline, CDR1 is SGHNT and CDR2 is YYREEE (reference sequence). The germline V and J ends were trimmed by 3 bases and 1 base, with 10 bases remaining between them. For the CDR3, the DNA is TGTGCCAGCAGCTCCAGGGTTCCGAACACTGAAGCTTTCTTT. This gives the protein CASSSRVPNTEAFF. Based on the CDR3 plus reference TRBV5-4 and TRBJ1-1, the full variable domain is ETGVTQSPTHLIKTRGQQVTLRCSSQSGHNTVSWYQQALGQGPQFIFQYYREEENGRGNFPPRFSGLQFPNYSSELNVNALELDDSALYLCASSSRVPNTEAFFGQGTRLTVV.

The chain employs TRBV6-5 and TRBJ2-2; no clear D gene. Germline-derived CDR1 and CDR2 are MNHEY and SVGAGI. CDR3 size: 15 residues. V lost 2 bases and J 4 bases, leaving 11 bases between the germline ends. The CDR3 here is CASSYRPEATGELFF. The DNA of the CDR3 is TGTGCCAGCAGTTACCGCCCCGAGGCCACCGGGGAGCTGTTTTTT.

CDR3 bases: TGTGCCAGTAGTGCTGGGTACACTGAAGCTTTCTTT. Translating gives CASSAGYTEAFF. V is TRBV19 and J is TRBJ1-1; D remains unclear. Germline loops: CDR1 LNHDA, CDR2 SQIVND (reference sequence). The CDR3 is made up of 12 amino acids. The V end lost 5 bases, the J end lost 3 bases, and 7 bases lay between the germline ends.

This clone occurred a few times. The genes are TRBV2 and TRBJ2-5; D remains unclear. The CDR3 totals 12 residues. V lost 5 bases and J 1 base, leaving 5 bases between the germline ends. Germline values: CDR1 SNHLY, CDR2 FYNNEI. CDR3: CASSFSQETQYF. The CDR3 DNA sequence: TGTGCCAGCAGTTTTAGCCAAGAGACCCAGTACTTC.

V is TRBV15 and J is TRBJ1-2; D call uncertain. In germline, CDR1 is LNHNV, CDR2 YYDKDF (reference sequence). This CDR3 has 14 residues. V lost 5 bases and J 6 bases, leaving 16 bases between the germline ends. The CDR3 bases are TGTGCCACCAGCGGCGCCGGGGAGTTGAATGGCTACACCTTC. Translated, it gives CATSGAGELNGYTF.

J is TRBJ2-4 and V is TRBV10-1; D remains ambiguous. The germline V and J ends were trimmed by 0 bases and 9 bases, with 9 bases remaining between them. The CDR3 extends over 13 amino acids. CDR1 is WNHNN, CDR2 SYGVQD, per germline (reference sequence). CDR3 DNA: TGCGCCAGCAGTGAGTCAAGGGCCCGCATTCAGTACTTC. As protein: CASSESRARIQYF.

This sequence joins TRBV10-3 and TRBJ2-7; perhaps TRBD2 as D (6 bases). From germline, CDR1 is ENHRY and CDR2 SYGVKD. The CDR3 has 13 residues. V gave up 8 bases and J gave up 4 bases, with 15 bases separating them. The CDR3 region has the DNA TGTGCCATCCTACTAGGAGGGACTTACGAGCAGTACTTC. Encoded protein: CAILLGGTYEQYF.

CDR3 in DNA: TGCGCCAGCAGCAGCCGGGACCTTACCTACGAGCAGTACTTC. It encodes CASSSRDLTYEQYF. V usage is TRBV5-1 and J usage is TRBJ2-7; D might be TRBD1 or TRBD2, each matching 5 bases. This CDR3 region has 14 residues. V was shortened by 4 bases and J by 2 bases, with 13 bases between the two germline ends. CDR1 is SGHRS, CDR2 YFSETQ, per germline. Full variable domain (outside the CDR3, taken from reference TRBV5-1 and TRBJ2-7): KAGVTQTPRYLIKTRGQQVTLSCSPISGHRSVSWYQQTPGQGLQFLFEYFSETQRNKGNFPGRFSGRQFSNSRSEMNVSTLELGDSALYLCASSSRDLTYEQYFGPGTRLTVT.

The chain uses TRBV30 and TRBJ1-4, with D unresolved. Trimming removed 0 bases at V and 2 bases at J, with 7 bases between. The CDR3 is 14 amino acids. Germline lookup yields CDR1 GTSNPN and CDR2 SVGIG (reference sequence). The DNA of the CDR3 is TGTGCCTGGAGTGTAATTGGTACTAATGAAAAACTGTTTTTT. Residues: CAWSVIGTNEKLFF.

This clone was observed a single time. CDR3 bases: TGTGCCAGCAGCCGGATAGCGGGCGCGAACACCGGGGAGCTGTTTTTT. Encoded protein: CASSRIAGANTGELFF. V gene TRBV5-5 combines with J gene TRBJ2-2, with TRBD2 matching 7 bases. The germline V gene has CDR1 SGHKS and CDR2 YYEKEE (reference sequence). The CDR3 consists of 16 residues. V was pared by 4 bases and J by 0 bases, with 6 bases of the junction left unmatched.

The rearrangement joins TRBV27 to TRBJ2-3; no clear D gene. Germline V CDR1 and CDR2: MNHEY, SMNVEV (reference sequence). The ends were cut back, 3 bases at V and 6 bases at J, with 10 bases in the middle. The CDR3 consists of 13 residues. As DNA, the CDR3 is TGTGCCAGCAGTTTTTCCTTCCGGGATACGCAGTATTTT. It translates to CASSFSFRDTQYF.

The chain couples TRBV4-1 to TRBJ2-3; perhaps TRBD2 as D (5 bases). The CDR3 runs to 17 residues. The germline V and J ends were trimmed by 1 base and 1 base, with 15 bases remaining between them. Germline V gene sequence: CDR1 MGHRA, CDR2 YSYEKL. CDR3: CASSQAGSDIGTDTQYF. CDR3 DNA: TGCGCCAGCAGCCAAGCGGGGAGCGATATAGGCACAGATACGCAGTATTTT.

This chain uses TRBV7-9 with TRBJ1-1, with 7 bases fitting TRBD1. With 4 bases clipped from V and 7 bases from J, the junction kept 3 bases outside the gene matches. The CDR3 consists of 12 residues. The germline V gene has CDR1 SEHNR and CDR2 FQNEAQ (reference sequence). CDR3 protein: CASSSNRGEAFF. DNA of the CDR3: TGTGCCAGCAGCTCGAACAGGGGTGAAGCTTTCTTT.

The rearrangement uses TRBV11-2 and TRBJ2-5; 7 nucleotides agree with TRBD2. The CDR3 has 19 residues. The germline CDR1 and CDR2 sequences are SGHAT and FQNNGV. V dropped 1 base and J dropped 4; count of bases not matched to a gene: 18. The CDR3 DNA reads TGTGCCAGCAGCTTAGCTACAGGACGGACTAGATCAGGACGAGAGACCCAGTACTTC. Translation: CASSLATGRTRSGRETQYF.

The chain is built from TRBV11-1 and TRBJ2-1; 8 bases align to TRBD1. Trimming removed 1 base from V and 8 bases from J; junction bases left unmatched: 10. The CDR3 sequence is 16 residues long. Per the germline V gene, CDR1 is SGHAT and CDR2 is FQDESV (reference sequence). CDR3 DNA sequence: TGTGCCAGCAGCTTAGGGACAGGGACCGGGTGGGATGAGCAGTTCTTC. Amino acids: CASSLGTGTGWDEQFF.